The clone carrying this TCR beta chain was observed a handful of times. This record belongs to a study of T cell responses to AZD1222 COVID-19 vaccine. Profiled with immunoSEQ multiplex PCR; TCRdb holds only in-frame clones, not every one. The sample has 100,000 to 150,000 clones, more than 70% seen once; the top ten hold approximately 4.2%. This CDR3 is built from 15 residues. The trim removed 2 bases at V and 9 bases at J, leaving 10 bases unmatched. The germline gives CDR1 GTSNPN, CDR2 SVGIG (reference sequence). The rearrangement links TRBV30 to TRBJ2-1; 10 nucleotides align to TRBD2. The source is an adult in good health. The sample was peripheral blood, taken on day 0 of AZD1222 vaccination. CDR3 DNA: TGTGCCTGGAGTAGGACTAGCGGACGGTCGGGTGAGCAGTTCTTC. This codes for CAWSRTSGRSGEQFF.